This entry describes one T cell receptor beta chain. Its antigen is unknown. Germline assignment: CDR1 MNHNY and CDR2 SVGAGI (reference sequence). V was cut by 6 bases and J by 6 bases, with 15 bases left in between. The CDR3 spans 14 residues. The entry originates in a study of cytomegalovirus exposure and HLA in healthy donors. General study results and limits: TCR association rates varied by HLA locus in a later analysis, with DRB1 highest and HLA-C lowest. A further, later analysis showed that HLA-associated TCR beta chains (compared with equally common others) were more clonally expanded.

The PCR contained 60 Vbeta and 13 Jbeta primers. Libraries were prepared by immunoSEQ multiplex PCR; TCRdb keeps only in-frame clonotypes and omits some of them. The sample comprises about 150,000 clones, 60% to 80% of which are singletons, and 13% to 15% rests with the top ten. The source of this sequence is a woman in her 40s in good health and CMV-seronegative. The specimen sequenced was PBMCs. The chain uses TRBV6-6 and TRBJ2-1; possible D gene TRBD1, 5 bases. As DNA, the CDR3 is TGTGCCAGCAGCCCCTTAGGGGCCCTCAATGAGCAGTTCTTC. Amino acid sequence: CASSPLGALNEQFF.